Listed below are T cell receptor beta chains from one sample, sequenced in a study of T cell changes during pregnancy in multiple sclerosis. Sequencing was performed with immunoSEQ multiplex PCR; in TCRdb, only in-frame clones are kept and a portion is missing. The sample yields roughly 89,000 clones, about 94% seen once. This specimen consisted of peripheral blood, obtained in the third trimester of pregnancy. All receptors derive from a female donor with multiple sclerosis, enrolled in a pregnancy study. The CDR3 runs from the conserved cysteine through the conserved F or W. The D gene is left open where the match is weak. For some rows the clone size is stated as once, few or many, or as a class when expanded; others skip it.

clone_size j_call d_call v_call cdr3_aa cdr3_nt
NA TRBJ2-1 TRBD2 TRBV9 CASSAYLAGVPYNEQFF TGTGCCAGCAGCGCATACCTAGCGGGAGTGCCCTACAATGAGCAGTTCTTC
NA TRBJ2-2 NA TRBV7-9 CASSFYRGRNTGELFF TGTGCCAGCAGCTTTTATAGGGGAAGGAACACCGGGGAGCTGTTTTTT
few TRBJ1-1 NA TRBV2 CATPGTRNTEAFF TGTGCCACCCCCGGGACACGGAACACTGAAGCTTTCTTT
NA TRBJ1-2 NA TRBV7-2 CASSLGGVNYGYTF TGTGCCAGCAGCTTAGGGGGAGTAAACTATGGCTACACCTTC
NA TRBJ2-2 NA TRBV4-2 CASSQVQGMNTGELFF TGTGCCAGCAGCCAAGTTCAGGGAATGAACACCGGGGAGCTGTTTTTT
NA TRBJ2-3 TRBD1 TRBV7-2 CASSYYGTGGDTQYF TGTGCCAGCAGTTATTACGGGACAGGGGGAGATACGCAGTATTTT
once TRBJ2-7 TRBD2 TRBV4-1 CASSPLRGRAYEQYF TGCGCCAGCAGCCCCCTTCGCGGGAGGGCCTACGAGCAGTACTTC
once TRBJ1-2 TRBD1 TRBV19 CASRLRQGFSGYTF TGTGCCAGTAGGCTTCGACAGGGATTTTCTGGCTACACCTTC
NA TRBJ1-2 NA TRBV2 CASSEDPGVGYGYTF TGTGCCAGCAGTGAGGACCCAGGGGTTGGCTATGGCTACACCTTC
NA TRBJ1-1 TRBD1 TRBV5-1 CASSLDRIGTEAFF TGCGCCAGCAGCCTGGACAGGATCGGCACTGAAGCTTTCTTT
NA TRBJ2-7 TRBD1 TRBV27 CASSKQGENYEQYF TGTGCCAGCAGTAAACAGGGGGAAAACTACGAGCAGTACTTC